The 12 T cell receptor beta chains below all came from one sample that was sequenced in a study of cytomegalovirus exposure and HLA in healthy donors. Using immunoSEQ multiplex PCR, the repertoire was profiled, and TCRdb retains in-frame clones only, with some absent. The sample lists 150,000 to 200,000 clones; roughly 88% were seen once. Sequencing was done on a sample of PBMCs. The receptors shown here come from a woman younger than 45 in good health and CMV-seropositive.

The chain recombines TRBV27 with TRBJ2-3, with D perhaps matching TRBD2 (5 bases). Per germline, CDR1 MNHEY and CDR2 SMNVEV (reference sequence). The V end was cut by 10 bases, the J end by 0 bases, with 11 bases between. The CDR3 spans 13 residues. CDR3 loop: CATWRTSTDTQYF. CDR3 nucleotides: TGTGCCACCTGGAGGACCAGCACAGATACGCAGTATTTT.

DNA for the CDR3: TGTGCCAGCAGCTCTACTAGCGGGAGTGCTCACGAGCAGTACTTC. This translates into CASSSTSGSAHEQYF. J is TRBJ2-7 and V is TRBV5-4, with 11 positions matching TRBD2. CDR1 is SGHNT and CDR2 is YYREEE in the germline V gene (reference sequence). The CDR3 runs to 15 residues. V was pared by 3 bases and J by 5 bases, with 7 bases of the junction left unmatched.

The CDR3 coding sequence is TGCGCCAGCTGTGCAGATCATAACCAAGAGACCCAGTACTTC. It translates to CASCADHNQETQYF. This chain links TRBV5-1 with TRBJ2-5; D gene uncertain. With 7 bases removed from V and 0 bases from J, the gap between germline ends came to 13 bases. Germline V gives CDR1 SGHRS, CDR2 YFSETQ. The CDR3 sequence is 14 residues long. The full variable domain, completed using reference TRBV5-1 and TRBJ2-5, is KAGVTQTPRYLIKTRGQQVTLSCSPISGHRSVSWYQQTPGQGLQFLFEYFSETQRNKGNFPGRFSGRQFSNSRSEMNVSTLELGDSALYLCASCADHNQETQYFGPGTRLLVL.

The V call is TRBV28, the J call TRBJ2-2, with a possible D match to TRBD1 (6 bases). CDR1 MDHEN and CDR2 SYDVKM come from the germline V gene. V lost 7 bases, J lost 4 bases, and 16 bases lay in between. The CDR3 has 15 residues. The DNA for the CDR3 is TGTGCCAGCAATCCGGGACATCTGGGCACCGGGGAGCTGTTTTTT. Its protein product is CASNPGHLGTGELFF.

The chain is built from TRBV18 and TRBJ2-6, with a possible D match to TRBD1 (7 bases). V was clipped by 4 bases and J by 2 bases, with 15 bases between them. The CDR3 is 17 residues long. Germline V gene sequence: CDR1 KGHSH, CDR2 LQKENI. CDR3 in amino acids: CASSLRTGGPGANVLTF. In DNA, the CDR3 is TGTGCCAGCTCACTAAGGACAGGAGGGCCTGGGGCCAACGTCCTGACTTTC. The full variable domain, with the rest looked up from reference TRBV18 and TRBJ2-6, is NAGVMQNPRHLVRRRGQEARLRCSPMKGHSHVYWYRQLPEEGLKFMVYLQKENIIDESGMPKERFSAEFPKEGPSILRIQQVVRGDSAAYFCASSLRTGGPGANVLTFGAGSRLTVL.

The chain has TRBV19 and TRBJ1-5; the D gene is possibly TRBD1 (6 bases). CDR3 size: 13 residues. V lost 6 bases to trimming and J lost 7 bases, with 13 bases between them. CDR1 is LNHDA and CDR2 is SQIVND in the germline V gene (reference sequence). CDR3 region: CASSGTLKQPQHF. The CDR3 nucleotides are TGTGCCAGTAGCGGGACACTAAAGCAGCCCCAGCATTTT.

The chain joins TRBV6-5 to TRBJ2-7; 7 nucleotides line up with TRBD2. This CDR3 is built from 16 residues. Germline lookup yields CDR1 MNHEY and CDR2 SVGAGI. V was clipped by 2 bases and J by 0 bases; unmatched bases: 7. The CDR3, as DNA: TGTGCCAGCAGTTACACCGGGACTATCAGCTCCTACGAGCAGTACTTC. This encodes CASSYTGTISSYEQYF.

This clone was seen a few times. The chain has TRBV10-3 and TRBJ2-1, with 8 bases aligning to TRBD2. The CDR3 is made up of 14 amino acids. V was clipped by 0 bases and J by 8 bases; unmatched bases: 3. The germline V gene has CDR1 ENHRY and CDR2 SYGVKD. CDR3 DNA: TGTGCCATCAGTGAGTCAGCGGGAGTGCATGAGCAGTTCTTC. Encoded protein: CAISESAGVHEQFF.

The chain joins TRBV5-1 to TRBJ1-1, with D perhaps TRBD1 (6 bases). Germline lookup yields CDR1 SGHRS and CDR2 YFSETQ. CDR3 length: 16 residues. Trimming took 4 bases from V and 4 from J, leaving 20 bases between them. CDR3 nucleotides: TGCGCCAGCAGCCCACGGAACCCGGGCAGGGGCACTGAAGCTTTCTTT. Its protein is CASSPRNPGRGTEAFF.

The rearrangement uses TRBV6-5 and TRBJ2-1; TRBD2 matches at 8 bases. The germline gives CDR1 MNHEY, CDR2 SVGAGI. The J segment lost 9 bases and the V segment lost 2 bases, leaving 9 bases of the junction unmatched. This CDR3 comprises 15 residues. CDR3 coding DNA: TGTGCCAGCAGTTACGTACCGGGAGGGAGCAGTGAGCAGTTCTTC. Translation gives CASSYVPGGSSEQFF.

Written as DNA, the CDR3 is TGTGCCAGCAGTGACAGGGTCCGTCGCGAGCAGTACTTC. The encoded protein is CASSDRVRREQYF. This rearrangement joins TRBV28 to TRBJ2-7, with 7 nucleotides matching TRBD1. CDR1 is MDHEN and CDR2 is SYDVKM in the germline V gene. V trimming: 5 bases; J trimming: 6 bases; junction bases outside the gene matches: 7. This CDR3 region has 13 residues.

This clone appeared once. This chain uses TRBV28 with TRBJ1-5; the D gene is possibly TRBD1 (6 bases). V lost 6 bases and J lost 9, with 18 bases in between. The CDR3 is made up of 14 amino acids. Germline V gives CDR1 MDHEN, CDR2 SYDVKM. DNA of the CDR3: TGTGCCAGCAGCAGCCGGGACACGGATTGGCCCCAGCATTTT. Its translation is CASSSRDTDWPQHF. Combining the CDR3 with reference TRBV28 and TRBJ1-5 gives the whole variable domain DVKVTQSSRYLVKRTGEKVFLECVQDMDHENMFWYRQDPGLGLRLIYFSYDVKMKEKGDIPEGYSVSREKKERFSLILESASTNQTSMYLCASSSRDTDWPQHFGDGTRLSIL.